The 7 T cell receptor beta chains listed next were all sequenced from one sample in a study of beta chain features in type 1 diabetes. Sequencing targeted expressed TCRB transcripts, as all isolated RNA had been reverse transcribed. The assay was immunoSEQ multiplex PCR, and TCRdb's table has in-frame clones only and misses some. In the table there are roughly 40,000 clones, around 49% of which are singletons. What was sequenced was central memory CD4+ T cells from blood. The receptors originated from a woman aged 18 to 35 in good health.

In DNA form, the CDR3 reads TGTGCCAGCAGCTTTTCTGGTAGCGGGTTCTACAATGAGCAGTTCTTC. Protein: CASSFSGSGFYNEQFF. J is TRBJ2-1 and V is TRBV7-9; 7 bases align to TRBD2. Losses at the gene ends were 3 bases for V and 3 bases for J; bases not matched to a gene: 8. The germline V gene encodes CDR1 SEHNR and CDR2 FQNEAQ (reference sequence). The CDR3 has 16 amino acids.

This chain links TRBV6-1 with TRBJ2-7, with 8 bases fitting TRBD2. The trim removed 6 bases at V and 0 bases at J, leaving 4 bases unmatched. The CDR3 sequence is 14 residues long. Germline V lookup: CDR1 MNHNS, CDR2 SASEGT. The CDR3 protein is CASRSGGFSYEQYF. DNA of the CDR3: TGTGCCAGCAGGAGCGGGGGATTCTCCTACGAGCAGTACTTC.

This chain links TRBV11-2 with TRBJ1-2; 7 bases map to TRBD1. The CDR3 contains 14 residues. CDR1 is SGHAT and CDR2 is FQNNGV in the germline V gene. The trim removed 5 bases at V and 7 bases at J, leaving 10 bases unmatched. CDR3 nucleotide sequence: TGTGCCAGCAGCCCAAACAGGGGATACTCTGGCTACACCTTC. As protein: CASSPNRGYSGYTF.

The chain is built from TRBV7-9 and TRBJ1-5; D remains ambiguous. This CDR3 is built from 14 residues. Between the trimmed V and J ends, which lost 3 bases and 0 bases, there was a span of 6 bases. Germline assignment: CDR1 SEHNR and CDR2 FQNEAQ (reference sequence). The CDR3 DNA is TGTGCCAGCAGCTTTGAGGGTAGCAATCAGCCCCAGCATTTT. Translation gives CASSFEGSNQPQHF.

The chain carries TRBV6-1 and TRBJ1-1, with D tentatively TRBD1 (5 bases). This CDR3 comprises 13 residues. Germline V gene lookup returns CDR1 MNHNS and CDR2 SASEGT. Trimming took off 7 bases at V and 2 bases at J, with 11 bases between the two ends. In nucleotides, the CDR3 is TGTGCCAGCACCCGACAGTCAAACACTGAAGCTTTCTTT. This sequence encodes CASTRQSNTEAFF.

This chain joins TRBV30 and TRBJ1-1, with 8 bases identical to TRBD1. The CDR3 runs 13 residues. The V segment lost 6 bases and the J segment 1 base; nucleotides outside the gene matches: 4. Germline CDR1 GTSNPN, CDR2 SVGIG (reference sequence). CDR3 nucleotides: TGTGCCTGTCTCAGGGGGCAGAACACTGAAGCTTTCTTT. This encodes CACLRGQNTEAFF.

V gene TRBV5-8 combines with J gene TRBJ2-1; D is uncertain. The CDR3 sequence is 12 residues long. Germline V gene lookup returns CDR1 SGHTS and CDR2 YDEGEE. V lost 2 bases, J lost 4 bases, and 4 bases lay in between. The CDR3, as DNA: TGTGCCAGCAGCTTCCTGTACAATGAGCAGTTCTTC. It encodes CASSFLYNEQFF.